The TCR beta chain described here comes from a study of cytomegalovirus exposure and HLA in healthy donors (TCRdb year 2017). Broadly, across the study: According to an earlier analysis of around 600 of the donors, about 179 million T cells yielded some 110 million unique TCR beta sequences and approximately 280 Gb of sequence data. Roughly 300 gigabases of sequencing data and approximately 93 million unique TCR sequences were included in an early release covering about 600 HLA-typed donors. Of the roughly 390 genotyped donors, 75% to 85% were placed in the genetic ancestry cluster associated with self-reported Caucasian donors. The study aimed to test whether signatures of past pathogen exposure could be identified by cataloging public T cell receptors. Using immunosequencing, the study profiled T cell repertoires from 666 subjects and related those repertoires to cytomegalovirus serostatus. Besides the first cohort of around 700 subjects, a separate validation cohort made up of over a hundred different subjects was used. To predict cytomegalovirus infection status, the study combined high-throughput TCR immunosequencing, statistical association of individual TCRs with disease status, and machine learning. A later analysis re-examined previously published TCR beta repertoires from several hundred donors and added high-resolution HLA genotyping to investigate patterns of TCR occurrence. Rather than drawing on any new phenotypic data, the later analysis identified candidate immune exposures from TCR beta sequences and the way those sequences occurred across donors. An earlier analysis of about 620 of the donors applied high-throughput TCR beta sequencing to assess whether each TCR beta V gene segment acted as functional or pseudogenic. Alongside the repertoire data, information on donor age, sex, ethnicity and CMV serostatus was compiled. A later genetic analysis took genome-wide SNP genotypes for about 55% of the 666 donors and used that subset as a discovery cohort. Every repertoire in the discovery cohort had been generated on one and the same sequencing platform. Class I and class II HLA loci were covered by the typing at four-digit resolution. Typing coverage varied by locus: roughly 620-630 donors for A, B, C, DRB1 and DQB1; approximately 500 for DQA1; approximately 610 for DPA1; roughly 450 for DPB1. Five DR-DQ haplotypes were treated as single units for association and clustering because of strong linkage in the cohort. On average, over 200,000 unique TCR beta nucleotide sequences were sequenced per donor among 398 genotyped donors of the cohort, with roughly 20% of those sequences being non-productive. The investigation overall reported the following: Most CMV-associated TCR beta chains appeared to be HLA-restricted in a later analysis, and the HLA associations seemed to be driven largely by CMV exposure. A further reported finding was that TCR beta sequences accurately predicted the HLA-A and HLA-B alleles for most subjects in the first cohort. When HLA alleles, especially DR and DQ, strongly co-occurred, attributing TCR associations to individual alleles was difficult. Most TCR sequences were seen in very few donors, while some public TCRs were found in many individuals. A later analysis reported that several top co-occurrence clusters appeared linked to parvovirus B19, influenza, CMV and Epstein-Barr virus. A later analysis found that TCR association rates varied across HLA loci, with DRB1 alleles showing the most associated TCRs and HLA-C alleles the fewest. Because HLA typing was unavailable for some donors at each locus, only the typed subset was used in association tests. A later analysis associated 15,000 to 20,000 TCR beta sequences with specific HLA alleles at a false discovery rate of 0.05. A later genetic analysis associated a missense DCLRE1C variant with V-gene and J-gene trimming of TCR beta chains, and an independent cohort replicated the association. The authors suggested that the approach could potentially be generalized to other disease states and immunological phenotypes. In an earlier analysis of some 500 of the donors, most TCR beta V segments appeared in productive rearrangements about 90% or about 30% of the time, broadly matching IMGT annotations. The 87-base-pair reads could not distinguish some IMGT-functional V segments, including TRBV6-2 and TRBV6-3, so those segments were excluded. Only TCR beta chains were sequenced in this cohort, and the absence of alpha or paired-chain data limited detectable features. Compared with equally common non-associated chains, HLA-associated TCR beta chains in a later analysis were more clonally expanded and had lower generation probabilities. The classifier was reported to diagnose cytomegalovirus status with high specificity and sensitivity in both the original cohort and the validation cohort. A cluster of highly shared sequence variants was judged likely to be a technical artifact of the sequencing pipeline. The only immune exposure information available for the cohort was CMV serostatus. In a later genetic analysis, fewer N-insertions in productive TCRs were reported among donors in an Asian-associated ancestry cluster than the roughly 670-donor mean. Sequencing depth was assumed to be roughly uniform across donors in the presence/absence analyses, though that assumption may not hold. Because counts were too low, about 15 rarely observed V segments, including chromosome 9 orphons, were left out of the earlier analysis of 500 to 650 of the donors. A few of the identified cytomegalovirus-associated TCR beta chains were confirmed in vitro to be specific for cytomegalovirus antigens. Linkage disequilibrium might explain the correlated functional status among segregating V segments, but an unknown experimental factor could not be ruled out. The study listed approximately 150 TCR beta chains as associated with cytomegalovirus.

The CDR3 runs 11 residues from the cysteine to the phenylalanine. This entry keeps only the CDR3 DNA: 33 bases, framed from base 1. Trimmed from V: 5 bases; trimmed from J: 7 bases; junction bases lacking a gene match: 5. The germline V gene (reference sequence) sets CDR1 to DFQATT and CDR2 to SNEGSKA. Of note for this clone: Its antigen remains undetermined. The record has no base qualities; no much larger clone is one base away.

The cohort consisted of 666 healthy bone marrow donors. At the time of sampling, every cohort member was nominally healthy, though immune exposures that went unrecorded were likely present. The donor was CMV seropositive and was included in the group of about 290 seropositive cohort members. A peripheral blood sample was provided by each donor, and peripheral blood mononuclear cells were used for TCR beta sequencing. The Qiagen DNeasy Blood Extraction Kit was used to extract genomic DNA from the blood cell samples. The library was made by the immunoSEQ multiplex PCR assay. A mixture of 60 forward primers for TCR Vbeta segments and 13 reverse primers for TCR Jbeta segments was used in the multiplex PCR. The CDR3 region of rearranged TCR beta genes was amplified from genomic DNA with a multiplex PCR assay. Amplified TCR beta libraries were sequenced as 87-base-pair reads on the Illumina HiSeq System. Per the authors' processing: Across the 500 to 750 repertoires, a later analysis counted roughly 84 million unique TCR beta chains, approximately 12 million of which were shared by at least two donors. Raw reads were error-corrected and collapsed into unique sequences by a nearest-neighbor algorithm in which closely related sequences were merged to remove PCR and sequencing errors. To assign V, D and J gene segments, CDR3 sequences were aligned to IMGT reference sequences. For a sequence to be retained, a match of at least six nucleotides to both a V gene segment and a J gene segment was required. A rearrangement counted as productive if the CDR3 had no stop codons and remained in frame with V and J, and every other rearrangement counted as non-productive. Following IMGT convention, CDR3 was defined as the stretch from the second conserved V-encoded cysteine to the conserved J-encoded phenylalanine. In an earlier analysis of roughly 610 of the donors, sequences lacking an unambiguous match to a single V gene segment were excluded. An earlier analysis of several hundred of the donors called V segments functional above 56.7% productive rearrangements and segregating when the between-donor standard deviation exceeded 5%. To diagnose cytomegalovirus status from the catalog of TCR beta chain sequences, a statistical classification framework was built. In a later analysis, V and J genes were assigned by comparing TCR nucleotide sequences against IMGT/GENE-DB human TR gene sequences. Using the TCRdist pipeline, a later analysis assigned CDR3 sequences along with most-parsimonious VDJ recombination scenarios. In a later analysis, each TCR beta chain was defined by its CDR3 amino acid sequence together with its V-gene family, and reads without a unique V-gene family were excluded. To address suspected cross-contamination and a sequencing artifact, a later analysis removed 550 to 750 highly shared, low-generation-probability nucleotide sequences. A later analysis calculated a clonal expansion index for each public chain from normalized within-repertoire ranks of inferred template counts. A later analysis computed generation probabilities with a VDJ recombination model fitted to out-of-frame rearrangements, and checked the results against IGoR. A later analysis scored TCR-TCR, TCR-HLA and TCR-CMV co-occurrence with hypergeometric tests, applying a repertoire-size bias correction to TCR pairs. To estimate false discovery rates, a later analysis permuted the HLA or CMV assignments 20 times. In a later analysis, co-occurring TCRs were grouped with DBSCAN, and TCRdist sequence similarity was added when clustering was performed within HLA-allele-positive subsets. Co-occurrence clustering excluded repertoires with fewer than 30,000 or more than 120,000 public chains, plus five with anomalous nucleotide sharing. The clones in this table, taken by TCRdb from immuneACCESS, are in-frame only. Not every clone is retained; where verified, under half of the shortfall comes from an unresolved V gene, and the cause of the rest is unknown. D and trimming were read from the DNA, whereas the V and J calls and clone size are those reported in that table. This sample comprises 150,000 to 200,000 clones, roughly 84% of them detected only once. The ten biggest clones cover approximately 2.3% of the sample.

The rearrangement joined TRBV20-1 to TRBJ2-7, and 7 junction bases match TRBD2. This sequence originates from a man aged 18 to 29 in good health and CMV-seropositive. What was sequenced was PBMCs. The CDR3 protein: CSALGGVEQYF. The nucleotides read TGCAGTGCTTTGGGGGGGGTAGAGCAGTACTTC.